This entry lists 19 T cell receptor beta chains sequenced from one sample in a study of monozygotic twins with inflammatory bowel disease. Reprocessing the 5' RACE reads, TCRdb reports a single entry for every CDR3 protein and omits DNA. The data show about 420,000 distinct CDR3 sequences, and the top ten clones hold 2% to 3%. Sequencing input: blood. Receptors were obtained from a human donor with ulcerative colitis or Crohn's disease, or a healthy co-twin of an affected twin (not recorded which).

The chain uses TRBV28 and TRBJ2-7. CDR1 and CDR2 (germline): MDHEN, SYDVKM. CDR3 length: 12 residues. The CDR3 sequence is CASSLLVGEQYF.

The chain combines TRBV4-1 with TRBJ1-2; TCRdb names TRBD1, which stays unverified in the absence of DNA. Per the germline V gene, CDR1 is MGHRA and CDR2 is YSYEKL. CDR3 length: 17 residues. The CDR3 sequence is CASSQGLDRGLNYGYTF.

This chain links TRBV20-1 with TRBJ1-1. This CDR3 is 14 amino acids long. CDR1 and CDR2 from the germline V gene are DFQATT and SNEGSKA (reference sequence). The CDR3: CSARVTPLNTEAFF.

The gene calls are TRBV5-1 and TRBJ2-1. The CDR3 totals 15 residues. CDR1 and CDR2 from the germline V gene are SGHRS and YFSETQ. CDR3 protein: CASSLDQPLMEEQFF.

The CDR3 here is CASSAPVNEQFF. This chain joins TRBV11-2 and TRBJ2-1; no DNA is available, so the TRBD1 call from TCRdb remains unchecked. Germline V CDR1 and CDR2: SGHAT, FQNNGV. This CDR3 contains 12 residues.

The chain carries TRBV18 and TRBJ1-2. The CDR3 runs 19 residues. CDR1 is KGHSH, CDR2 LQKENI, per germline. Here the CDR3 reads CASSPRQLQGPSTNYGYTF.

This chain connects TRBV10-3 to TRBJ1-2. There are 13 residues in the CDR3. CDR1 and CDR2 (germline): ENHRY, SYGVKD. CDR3 protein: CAISEDSNYGYTF.

The chain links TRBV9 to TRBJ2-5; TCRdb's D call of TRBD1 is untestable without DNA. The germline gives CDR1 SGDLS, CDR2 YYNGEE. The CDR3 totals 14 residues. CDR3 protein: CASSVERTAETQYF.

This chain links TRBV7-9 with TRBJ1-2. CDR1 and CDR2 (germline): SEHNR, FQNEAQ (reference sequence). CDR3 length: 13 amino acids. CDR3 in amino acids: CSSSFPGGNGYTF.

The gene calls are TRBV20-1 and TRBJ2-7; TCRdb picks TRBD1, but there is no DNA to check that call. The germline V gene encodes CDR1 DFQATT and CDR2 SNEGSKA (reference sequence). This CDR3 contains 12 residues. This CDR3 is CSARLGPYEQYF.

This sequence joins TRBV7-9 and TRBJ2-5; with no DNA, the TCRdb D assignment of TRBD1 cannot be verified. CDR1 and CDR2 from the germline V gene are SEHNR and FQNEAQ (reference sequence). This CDR3 is built from 14 residues. The CDR3 sequence: CASSLIGVKETQYF.

The chain employs TRBV12-3 or TRBV12-4 and TRBJ2-1. The CDR3 runs to 12 residues. The CDR3 reads CASSNARGEQFF.

The chain is built from TRBV20-1 and TRBJ2-7; TCRdb gives TRBD1 as the D gene, but with no DNA this cannot be confirmed. This CDR3 is built from 16 residues. Germline V gene data show CDR1 as DFQATT and CDR2 as SNEGSKA (reference sequence). CDR3 in amino acids: CSARSPRERADGEQYF.

V usage is TRBV5-4 and J usage is TRBJ2-1. In germline, CDR1 is SGHNT, CDR2 YYREEE (reference sequence). The CDR3 totals 15 residues. This CDR3 reads CASSSIAGSYNEQFF.

The rearrangement links TRBV11-2 to TRBJ2-3; TCRdb gives TRBD1 as the D gene, but with no DNA this cannot be confirmed. The CDR3 consists of 13 residues. Per germline, CDR1 SGHAT and CDR2 FQNNGV. CDR3 sequence: CASSPGVADTQYF.

The J gene is TRBJ2-7, the V gene TRBV18; the D gene TCRdb calls, TRBD1, cannot be checked with no DNA. This CDR3 region has 13 residues. Per germline, CDR1 KGHSH and CDR2 LQKENI. The CDR3: CASSAGTTYEQYF.

This rearrangement joins TRBV5-1 to TRBJ2-2. The CDR3 contains 12 residues. Germline V gene lookup returns CDR1 SGHRS and CDR2 YFSETQ. CDR3 sequence: CASTMNTGELFF.

The rearrangement links TRBV5-1 to TRBJ2-1; TCRdb names TRBD2, which stays unverified in the absence of DNA. Germline values: CDR1 SGHRS, CDR2 YFSETQ. The CDR3 has 15 residues. The CDR3 is CASRKSGRDGIEQFF.

V is TRBV7-3 and J is TRBJ2-3; the TRBD1 assignment by TCRdb is unverifiable without DNA. The CDR3 is 15 residues long. The V gene's germline CDR1 is SGHTA and CDR2 FQGTGA. The CDR3: CASSDQGAGADTQYF.